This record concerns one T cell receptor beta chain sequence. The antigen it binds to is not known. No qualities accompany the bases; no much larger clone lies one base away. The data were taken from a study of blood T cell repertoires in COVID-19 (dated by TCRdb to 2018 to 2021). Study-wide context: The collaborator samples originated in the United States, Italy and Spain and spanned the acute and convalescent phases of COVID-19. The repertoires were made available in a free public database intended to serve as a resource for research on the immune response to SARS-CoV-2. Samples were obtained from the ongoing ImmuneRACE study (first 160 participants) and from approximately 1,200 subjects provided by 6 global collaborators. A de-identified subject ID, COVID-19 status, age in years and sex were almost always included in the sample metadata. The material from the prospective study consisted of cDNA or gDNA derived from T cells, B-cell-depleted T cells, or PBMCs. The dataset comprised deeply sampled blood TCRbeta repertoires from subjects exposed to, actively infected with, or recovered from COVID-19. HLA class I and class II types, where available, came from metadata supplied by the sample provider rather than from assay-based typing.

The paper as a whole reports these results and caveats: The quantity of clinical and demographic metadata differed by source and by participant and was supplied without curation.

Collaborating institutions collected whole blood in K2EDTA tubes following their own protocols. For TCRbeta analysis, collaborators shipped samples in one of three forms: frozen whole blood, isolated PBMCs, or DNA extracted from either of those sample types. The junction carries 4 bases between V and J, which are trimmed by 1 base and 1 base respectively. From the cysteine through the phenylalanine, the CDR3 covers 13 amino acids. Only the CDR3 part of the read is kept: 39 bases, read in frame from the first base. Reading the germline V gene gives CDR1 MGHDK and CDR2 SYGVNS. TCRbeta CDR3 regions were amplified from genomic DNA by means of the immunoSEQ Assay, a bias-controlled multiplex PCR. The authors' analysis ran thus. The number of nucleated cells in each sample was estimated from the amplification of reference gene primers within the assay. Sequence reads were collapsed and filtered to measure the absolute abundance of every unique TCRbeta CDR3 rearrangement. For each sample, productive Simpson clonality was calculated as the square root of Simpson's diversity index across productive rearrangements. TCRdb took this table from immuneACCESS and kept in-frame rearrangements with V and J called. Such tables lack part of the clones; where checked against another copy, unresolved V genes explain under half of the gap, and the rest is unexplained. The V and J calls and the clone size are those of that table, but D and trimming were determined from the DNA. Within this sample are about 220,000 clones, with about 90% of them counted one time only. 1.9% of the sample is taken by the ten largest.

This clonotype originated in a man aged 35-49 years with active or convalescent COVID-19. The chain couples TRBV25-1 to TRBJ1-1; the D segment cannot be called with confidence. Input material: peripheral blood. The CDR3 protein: CASSESGNTEAFF. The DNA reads TGTGCCAGCAGTGAATCCGGGAACACTGAAGCTTTCTTT.